These 25 T cell receptor beta chains came from one sample sequenced in a study of response to subunit inactivated influenza vaccine. TCRdb re-analysed the RT-PCR reads in MiXCR, keeping a single row per CDR3 protein. Of around 570,000 distinct CDR3 sequences listed, 10% to 12% are singletons. This sample also appeared in a second study, on T cells expressing NK-cell markers. As that report states: cDNA encoding TCR beta was synthesized via 5'RACE template switching incorporating UMIs.

Material: PBMCs from blood, obtained on the day of vaccination. The receptors shown here come from a man aged 50 to 59 who received an inactivated influenza vaccine.

The J gene is TRBJ2-3, the V gene TRBV10-2; 8 positions match TRBD1. The CDR3 has 15 amino acids. V shed 11 bases, J shed 2 bases, and the junction held 12 bases outside the gene matches. The germline CDR1 and CDR2 sequences are WSHSY and SAAADI. CDR3 nucleotides: TGCGCCGGATCCAAGGACAGGGTTTCCACAGATACGCAGTATTTT. Encoded protein: CAGSKDRVSTDTQYF.

This clonotype was detected only a few times. This chain's CDR3 is CASSPLRGGTGELFF. The CDR3 nucleotides read TGTGCCAGCAGTCCTTTGAGGGGCGGCACCGGGGAGCTGTTTTTT. V is TRBV12-3 or TRBV12-4 and J is TRBJ2-2, with D perhaps being TRBD1 or TRBD2 (5 bases each). The CDR3 is made up of 15 amino acids. Trimming left V 5 bases short and J 4 bases short, with 14 bases between.

The chain is built from TRBV7-9 and TRBJ1-5, with D possibly TRBD1 on 6 matching bases. Germline assignment: CDR1 SEHNR and CDR2 FQNEAQ (reference sequence). V lost 4 bases and J lost 4, with 14 bases in between. This CDR3 is built from 15 residues. The CDR3 region is CASSSPLQGNQPQHF. DNA of the CDR3: TGTGCCAGCAGCTCCCCGCTACAGGGTAATCAGCCCCAGCATTTT.

The table lists this clonotype with a few counts. The chain employs TRBV6-1 and TRBJ2-1, with 9 positions matching TRBD1. The trim removed 6 bases at V and 1 base at J, leaving 4 bases unmatched. Germline lookup yields CDR1 MNHNS and CDR2 SASEGT. The CDR3 has 15 residues. The CDR3 DNA is TGTGCCAGCAGCCGACAGGGGGGGTCCTACAATGAGCAGTTCTTC. It specifies CASSRQGGSYNEQFF.

A few counts support this clonotype. The CDR3 DNA reads as TGCGCCAGCAGCCAAGATGTAACGGGGCCCACAGATACGCAGTATTTT. Amino acid sequence: CASSQDVTGPTDTQYF. The rearrangement uses TRBV4-1 and TRBJ2-3; D may be TRBD1 or TRBD2 (5 bases each). Trimming left V 0 bases short and J 2 bases short, with 12 bases between. The length of the CDR3 is 16 residues. The germline gives CDR1 MGHRA, CDR2 YSYEKL.

The chain combines TRBV3-1 with TRBJ2-5; D remains unclear. Between the trimmed V and J ends, which lost 1 base and 2 bases, there was a span of 11 bases. The V gene's germline CDR1 is LGHDT and CDR2 YNNKEL (reference sequence). This CDR3 is built from 15 residues. The chain's CDR3 is CASSQVRVYQETQYF. The CDR3, as DNA: TGTGCCAGCAGCCAAGTTCGGGTTTATCAAGAGACCCAGTACTTC.

The genes are TRBV2 and TRBJ1-3; the D is unclear. The CDR3 length is 15 residues. Trimming shortened V by 4 bases and J by 0 bases, and 10 bases separated the two germline ends. The germline gives CDR1 SNHLY, CDR2 FYNNEI. CDR3 nucleotides: TGTGCCAGCAGTGGTCGTCGGAGCTCTGGAAACACCATATATTTT. This translates into CASSGRRSSGNTIYF.

V gene TRBV4-2 combines with J gene TRBJ2-1; 11 bases map to TRBD2. Germline V gene data show CDR1 as LGHNA and CDR2 as YNFKEQ. Trimming took 0 bases from V and 6 from J; bases not matched to a gene: 10. The CDR3 has 18 amino acids. The CDR3 DNA reads as TGTGCCAGCAGCCAAGATGGGCAGACTAGCGGGATTTTCAATGAGCAGTTCTTC. Translated: CASSQDGQTSGIFNEQFF.

In its sample, this clonotype was seen a few times. This chain links TRBV29-1 with TRBJ1-2; D not certain. V shed 7 bases and J shed 4 bases, with 13 bases lying between them. Germline loops: CDR1 SQVTM, CDR2 ANQGSEA. This CDR3 contains 12 residues. CDR3 region: CSARSAIYGYTF. The DNA for the CDR3 is TGCAGCGCACGAAGTGCCATCTATGGCTACACCTTC.

This clonotype came up many times. The J gene is TRBJ2-3, the V gene TRBV29-1; possibly TRBD2 for D (6 bases). The length of the CDR3 is 13 residues. Between the trimmed V and J ends, which lost 7 bases and 3 bases, there was a span of 14 bases. Per germline, CDR1 SQVTM and CDR2 ANQGSEA. The DNA of the CDR3 is TGCAGCGCCCGGAGGGCCGGGACAGATACGCAGTATTTT. Translating gives CSARRAGTDTQYF.

This clonotype showed up many times. The chain couples TRBV12-3 or TRBV12-4 to TRBJ2-3, with D perhaps matching TRBD2 (6 bases). V was shortened by 3 bases and J by 0 bases, with 10 bases between the two germline ends. The CDR3 length is 15 residues. CDR3 in DNA: TGTGCCAGCAGTTTTAGCGGCCTTAGCACAGATACGCAGTATTTT. Translated: CASSFSGLSTDTQYF.

The chain couples TRBV28 to TRBJ1-5; no clear D gene. CDR1 MDHEN and CDR2 SYDVKM come from the germline V gene. The V and J ends lost 2 bases and 2 bases respectively, with 4 bases between them. The CDR3 covers 13 residues. The CDR3 DNA sequence: TGTGCCAGCAGTTTAAAGCGCAATCAGCCCCAGCATTTT. Residues: CASSLKRNQPQHF.

This clonotype showed up just a few times. The genes are TRBV20-1 and TRBJ2-7; TRBD1 matches 8 bases. The ends lost 5 bases at V and 0 bases at J; junction bases unmatched: 6. The CDR3 length is 14 residues. Germline V gene sequence: CDR1 DFQATT, CDR2 SNEGSKA (reference sequence). DNA of the CDR3: TGCAGTGCTCACGACAGGGGAAGCTCCTACGAGCAGTACTTC. Its translation: CSAHDRGSSYEQYF.

The gene calls are TRBV29-1 and TRBJ2-1; D uncertain. CDR1 and CDR2 from the germline V gene are SQVTM and ANQGSEA. CDR3 length: 14 amino acids. Trimming left V 7 bases short and J 11 bases short, with 24 bases between. CDR3 protein: CSATGSNQRNKQFF. The CDR3 coding sequence is TGCAGCGCAACCGGGTCCAACCAGAGAAATAAGCAGTTCTTC.

In its sample, this clonotype was seen many times. V and J are TRBV5-1 and TRBJ2-3, with unresolved D. The ends were cut back, 2 bases at V and 5 bases at J, with 9 bases in the middle. This CDR3 is 13 amino acids long. Germline V gene lookup returns CDR1 SGHRS and CDR2 YFSETQ. This CDR3 reads CASSFLVGDTQYF. CDR3 coding DNA: TGCGCCAGCAGCTTCTTAGTTGGAGATACGCAGTATTTT.

This clonotype was counted only a few times. The rearrangement joins TRBV6-5 to TRBJ2-3; D may match TRBD1 or TRBD2 (5 bases each). Germline V gene lookup returns CDR1 MNHEY and CDR2 SVGAGI. Trimming left V 0 bases short and J 3 bases short, with 13 bases between. CDR3 size: 16 residues. CDR3 in DNA: TGTGCCAGCAGTTACTCGAGGGACCCCAGGACAGATACGCAGTATTTT. Residues: CASSYSRDPRTDTQYF.

This clonotype has more than one count but fewer than ten. The V gene is TRBV5-1, the J gene TRBJ2-5, with TRBD1 matching over 8 bases. This CDR3 comprises 15 residues. In germline, CDR1 is SGHRS, CDR2 YFSETQ. Unmatched junction bases numbered 5, after V lost 1 base and J lost 3 bases. The CDR3 coding sequence is TGCGCCAGCAGCTTGTGGGACAGGAAAAAAGAGACCCAGTACTTC. As protein: CASSLWDRKKETQYF.

V and J are TRBV2 and TRBJ2-7; D is unclear. The CDR3 runs to 13 residues. Germline V gene lookup returns CDR1 SNHLY and CDR2 FYNNEI. Trimming shortened V by 5 bases and J by 5 bases, and 13 bases separated the two germline ends. The CDR3 region is CASSLGRVNEQYF. In DNA, the CDR3 is TGTGCCAGCAGTTTGGGTAGGGTTAACGAGCAGTACTTC.

V is TRBV12-3 or TRBV12-4 and J is TRBJ1-5; 8 bases align to TRBD1. The CDR3 is made up of 15 amino acids. Trimming took 6 bases from V and 6 from J; bases not matched to a gene: 10. The CDR3 here is CASSIGTGVSQPQHF. The CDR3 DNA follows: TGTGCCAGCAGCATCGGGACAGGCGTAAGTCAGCCCCAGCATTTT.

This clonotype was observed a handful of times. V is TRBV5-1 and J is TRBJ1-4, with D possibly matching TRBD1 (5 bases). CDR3 length: 15 amino acids. V gave up 0 bases and J gave up 8 bases, with 14 bases separating them. The germline gives CDR1 SGHRS, CDR2 YFSETQ. This CDR3 reads CASSLGVRDGEKLFF. The CDR3 DNA is TGCGCCAGCAGCTTGGGGGTCAGGGACGGGGAAAAACTGTTTTTT.

This clonotype has ten or more counts. This chain connects TRBV12-3 or TRBV12-4 to TRBJ2-5; no firm D call. Trimming left V 5 bases short and J 1 base short, with 11 bases between. The CDR3 loop spans 14 amino acids. CDR3 in DNA: TGTGCCAGCAGTCCGACCGGCCTCCAAGAGACCCAGTACTTC. It encodes CASSPTGLQETQYF.

The V call is TRBV5-1, the J call TRBJ2-5, with D perhaps matching TRBD2 (6 bases). Germline CDR1 SGHRS, CDR2 YFSETQ. The CDR3 extends over 14 amino acids. V was trimmed by 2 bases and J by 4 bases, leaving 12 bases between them. CDR3 nucleotides: TGCGCCAGCAGCTTTCTACCGGGAGTAGAGACCCAGTACTTC. Translation: CASSFLPGVETQYF.

This clonotype has a handful of counts. CDR3 sequence (DNA): TGTGCCACCAGCATTACAGAGACAGGGGTGGGCACAGATACGCAGTATTTT. Translation gives CATSITETGVGTDTQYF. The rearrangement joins TRBV15 to TRBJ2-3; the match to TRBD1 covers 8 bases. The CDR3 is 17 amino acids. The germline gives CDR1 LNHNV, CDR2 YYDKDF (reference sequence). Unmatched junction bases numbered 10, after V lost 4 bases and J lost 1 base.

The chain uses TRBV7-8 and TRBJ2-2, with D possibly called TRBD1 or TRBD2 (6 bases each). Germline lookup yields CDR1 SGHVS and CDR2 FQNEAQ. V was shortened by 3 bases and J by 0 bases, with 17 bases between the two germline ends. This CDR3 is built from 18 residues. CDR3: CASSFFVLRGANTGELFF. The CDR3 nucleotides read TGTGCCAGCAGCTTCTTCGTCCTGAGGGGGGCGAACACCGGGGAGCTGTTTTTT. The full variable domain, in which reference TRBV7-8 and TRBJ2-2 provide the parts outside the CDR3, is GAGVSQSPRYKVAKRGQDVALRCDPISGHVSLFWYQQALGQGPEFLTYFQNEAQLDKSGLPSDRFFAERPEGSVSTLKIQRTQQEDSAVYLCASSFFVLRGANTGELFFGEGSRLTVL.

The chain links TRBV9 to TRBJ2-1; 9 nucleotides match TRBD1. Per germline, CDR1 SGDLS and CDR2 YYNGEE. J gave up 7 bases and V 3 bases, and 5 bases lay outside the gene matches. The CDR3 spans 14 residues. The CDR3 bases are TGTGCCAGCAGCGCACGACAGGGGGGGAATGAGCAGTTCTTC. Residues: CASSARQGGNEQFF.